This TCR beta chain is drawn from a study of blood T cell repertoires in COVID-19. CDR3 length equals 15 residues. Trimming at V came to 7 bases and at J to 7 bases, leaving 10 bases not matched to a gene. Which cohort a participant joined came from the clinical history participants gave. Some clones are missing from TCRdb's copy, which holds only in-frame ones; the method was immunoSEQ multiplex PCR. The repertoire has more than 200,000 clones, around nine tenths of them found once; the top ten carry around 4.2%. The sequence was obtained from a woman aged 25 to 45 with acute COVID-19. This chain connects TRBV23-1 to TRBJ1-5; TRBD1 aligns across 10 bases. TRBV23-1 is labeled an ORF, and its function is uncertain. The sequenced material came from PBMCs or T cells enriched from blood (not recorded which). The CDR3 coding sequence is TGCGCCAGCACCCCCGACAGGGGGCTGTTCCAGCCCCAGCATTTT. It specifies CASTPDRGLFQPQHF.